This T cell receptor beta chain was captured by sequencing in a study of post-analysis software for immune sequencing data. Turning to the study itself: Relapsing-remitting, secondary progressive and progressive-relapsing forms made up the multiple sclerosis disease courses. Regarding the study as a whole: Normalized Chao1 diversity was significantly lower in multiple sclerosis patients than in controls. Strong co-clustering by F measure was seen for same-batch samples. The study found TRBV5-6, TRBV5-1 and TRBV20-1 among about five TRBV segments more frequent in patients than controls.

Germline lookup yields CDR1 SGHRS and CDR2 YFSETQ. CDR3 length: 15 residues. V was clipped by 4 bases and J by 3 bases, with 16 bases between them. Unique-molecular-identifier-tagged TCR beta cDNA libraries were used. Out of about 0.9 to 10 million T cells, roughly 0.5 million cDNA molecules were generated. One entry per CDR3 protein results from TCRdb running MiXCR on the PCR reads. The data hold 500,000 to 600,000 distinct CDR3 sequences, with roughly two fifths observed a single time. A note on this clonotype: Its target is unknown.

The genes are TRBV5-1 and TRBJ1-2; D is possibly TRBD1 (5 bases). Sequencing used blood. This TCR derives from a girl under 18 with multiple sclerosis. The CDR3 here is CASSVGTAGDYGYTF. Written as DNA, the CDR3 is TGCGCCAGCAGCGTCGGGACCGCCGGGGACTATGGCTACACCTTC.